A single sample is the source of the 22 T cell receptor beta chains below, sequenced in a study of T cell changes during pregnancy in multiple sclerosis. The method was immunoSEQ multiplex PCR; TCRdb's version includes in-frame clones alone and lacks a portion of them. The sample includes some 68,000 clones, about 90% of them seen just once. This specimen consisted of peripheral blood, obtained in the second trimester of pregnancy. The receptor source for this set is a female donor in good health, enrolled as a control in a pregnancy study.

The chain uses TRBV14 and TRBJ1-2; no clear D gene. V gave up 0 bases and J gave up 3 bases, with 5 bases separating them. The CDR3 extends over 13 amino acids. CDR1 and CDR2 (germline): SGHDN, FVKESK. In DNA, the CDR3 is TGTGCCAGCAGCCAAGACGGTCACTATGGCTACACCTTC. Its translation: CASSQDGHYGYTF.

The chain recombines TRBV5-6 with TRBJ1-1; 11 bases fit TRBD1. This CDR3 has 14 residues. The junction had 2 bases not matched to a gene; V was cut back by 2 bases and J by 5 bases. Germline CDR1 is SGHDT and CDR2 is YYEEEE. The CDR3 loop is CASSLGDRGTEAFF. For the CDR3, the DNA is TGTGCCAGCAGCTTAGGGGACAGGGGGACTGAAGCTTTCTTT. The entire variable domain, with the rest obtained from reference TRBV5-6 and TRBJ1-1, is as follows: DAGVTQSPTHLIKTRGQQVTLRCSPKSGHDTVSWYQQALGQGPQFIFQYYEEEERQRGNFPDRFSGHQFPNYSSELNVNALLLGDSALYLCASSLGDRGTEAFFGQGTRLTVV.

The chain recombines TRBV29-1 with TRBJ2-7; 7 positions match TRBD1. In germline, CDR1 is SQVTM, CDR2 ANQGSEA. The CDR3 extends over 12 amino acids. The V and J ends lost 5 bases and 2 bases, in that order; junction bases with no gene match: 3. The CDR3 here is CSVWDSAYEQYF. The CDR3 coding sequence is TGCAGCGTTTGGGACAGTGCCTACGAGCAGTACTTC.

Notes on this clone: Its ends do not fully match the called genes, so a read error is possible. The chain is built from TRBV7-7 and TRBJ2-2; no reliable D call. Germline lookup yields CDR1 SSHAT and CDR2 FNYEAQ (reference sequence). The CDR3 has 14 residues. For the CDR3, the DNA is TGTGCTAGCAGCTCGACTTTTAACACCGGGGAGCTGTTTTTT. Encoded protein: CASSSTFNTGELFF.

The table lists this clone with a count of one. The chain carries TRBV28 and TRBJ1-4; TRBD1 matches 7 bases. This CDR3 has 16 amino acids. Germline CDR1 and CDR2: MDHEN and SYDVKM. Germline trimming cut 10 bases from V and 8 bases from J; bases unmatched to any gene: 19. As DNA, the CDR3 is TGTGCCACCTTACCGGGACAGTCAATTGTCGGGGAAAAACTGTTTTTT. Protein: CATLPGQSIVGEKLFF.

The rearrangement links TRBV7-8 to TRBJ1-3; the D gene is possibly TRBD1 (5 bases). Germline lookup yields CDR1 SGHVS and CDR2 FQNEAQ. Trimming removed 5 bases from V and 0 bases from J, with 14 bases in between. The CDR3 covers 16 residues. The CDR3 protein is CASSGLGTASGNTIYF. The CDR3 DNA follows: TGTGCCAGCAGCGGCCTCGGGACTGCCTCTGGAAACACCATATATTTT.

The chain recombines TRBV6-4 with TRBJ2-1; D is possibly TRBD2 (6 bases). The V gene's germline CDR1 is MRHNA and CDR2 SNTAGT. The CDR3 loop spans 18 amino acids. V was pared by 0 bases and J by 1 base, with 16 bases between. The CDR3 is CASSDSREGYSSYNEQFF. The CDR3 coding sequence is TGTGCCAGCAGTGACTCGCGGGAAGGGTATAGTTCCTACAATGAGCAGTTCTTC.

The gene calls are TRBV9 and TRBJ1-2; 10 bases match TRBD1. V lost 3 bases, J lost 6 bases, and 2 bases stayed unmatched. The CDR3 spans 13 residues. The germline V gene has CDR1 SGDLS and CDR2 YYNGEE. Here the CDR3 DNA reads TGTGCCAGCAGCGGAGACAGGGGGCATGGCTACACCTTC. This codes for CASSGDRGHGYTF.

CDR3 DNA sequence: TGTGCCATCAGCGAGCTTCCAGGGGTTAGCAATCAGCCCCAGCATTTT. It encodes CAISELPGVSNQPQHF. The rearrangement uses TRBV10-3 and TRBJ1-5, with D perhaps TRBD1 (6 bases). The CDR3 sequence is 16 residues long. The V gene lost 6 bases and the J gene lost 0 bases, with 15 bases spanning the gap. In germline, CDR1 is ENHRY, CDR2 SYGVKD.

This sequence joins TRBV7-9 and TRBJ2-5; 7 bases line up with TRBD1. The CDR3 is 17 residues long. Germline CDR1 SEHNR, CDR2 FQNEAQ (reference sequence). The V and J ends lost 6 bases and 2 bases, in that order; junction bases with no gene match: 15. In DNA, the CDR3 is TGTGCCAGCAGAAACCCTTACAGGGGCCTCGCTCAAGAGACCCAGTACTTC. Protein product: CASRNPYRGLAQETQYF.

The chain carries TRBV4-1 and TRBJ2-6; TRBD1 matches 9 bases. The CDR3 sequence is 17 residues long. V was clipped by 8 bases and J by 1 base; unmatched bases: 9. Germline loops: CDR1 MGHRA, CDR2 YSYEKL. This chain's CDR3 is CASVPGQGESGANVLTF. The CDR3 DNA is TGCGCCAGCGTACCGGGACAGGGAGAATCTGGGGCCAACGTCCTGACTTTC.

The V gene is TRBV28, the J gene TRBJ2-7; the match to TRBD2 covers 9 bases. Germline V lookup: CDR1 MDHEN, CDR2 SYDVKM. The CDR3 runs 16 residues. V lost 8 bases to trimming and J lost 0 bases; unmatched junction nucleotides: 11. The CDR3 protein is CASAPGLAGLSYEQYF. The CDR3 DNA follows: TGTGCCAGCGCCCCGGGGCTAGCGGGGCTCTCCTACGAGCAGTACTTC.

The table lists this clone with many counts. CDR3 loop: CASSLSQGGEKLFF. The CDR3 coding sequence is TGTGCCAGCAGTTTAAGCCAGGGGGGTGAAAAACTGTTTTTT. V usage is TRBV28 and J usage is TRBJ1-4; 7 nucleotides match TRBD1. The CDR3 consists of 14 residues. The junction had 4 bases not matched to a gene; V was cut back by 2 bases and J by 7 bases. The germline CDR1 and CDR2 sequences are MDHEN and SYDVKM.

The gene calls are TRBV25-1 and TRBJ2-1, with TRBD2 matching 10 bases. J was trimmed by 2 bases and V by 1 base; bases with no gene match: 2. The CDR3 consists of 16 residues. Germline V lookup: CDR1 MGHDK, CDR2 SYGVNS. The CDR3 sequence is CASSESLAGTYNEQFF. Here the CDR3 DNA reads TGTGCCAGCAGTGAATCACTAGCGGGAACCTACAATGAGCAGTTCTTC. The whole variable domain, filled in from reference TRBV25-1 and TRBJ2-1, reads EADIYQTPRYLVIGTGKKITLECSQTMGHDKMYWYQQDPGMELHLIHYSYGVNSTEKGDLSSESTVSRIRTEHFPLTLESARPSHTSQYLCASSESLAGTYNEQFFGPGTRLTVL.

V usage is TRBV5-1 and J usage is TRBJ2-7, with 7 bases lining up with TRBD1. Germline CDR1 reads SGHRS; CDR2 reads YFSETQ. The V gene end was trimmed by 3 bases and the J gene end by 2 bases; junction bases not matched to a gene: 8. CDR3 length equals 15 residues. This CDR3 is CASSSDRDLPYEQYF. The CDR3 nucleotides read TGCGCCAGCAGCTCCGACAGGGATTTACCCTACGAGCAGTACTTC.

The rearrangement joins TRBV6-1 to TRBJ2-7, with 9 bases that match TRBD1. Germline values: CDR1 MNHNS, CDR2 SASEGT. The CDR3 extends over 14 amino acids. V lost 6 bases to trimming and J lost 6 bases; unmatched junction nucleotides: 9. For the CDR3, the DNA is TGTGCCAGCAGGGCCGGGACAGGGAATCGCGAGCAGTACTTC. It codes for CASRAGTGNREQYF.

This chain uses TRBV20-1 with TRBJ2-2; D is uncertain. This CDR3 comprises 11 residues. Trimming removed 0 bases at V and 8 bases at J, with 4 bases between. Germline values: CDR1 DFQATT, CDR2 SNEGSKA (reference sequence). The CDR3 is CSARDVGELFF. The DNA for the CDR3 is TGCAGTGCTAGAGATGTAGGGGAGCTGTTTTTT.

V is TRBV12-5 and J is TRBJ1-5; D is possibly TRBD1 (5 bases). In germline, CDR1 is LGHNT, CDR2 FRNRAP. The CDR3 runs 15 residues. Trimming cost V 0 bases and J 11 bases, with 17 bases left between them. The CDR3 region is CASGLVIGAQGSQHF. The CDR3 coding sequence is TGTGCTAGTGGTTTGGTAATAGGGGCCCAAGGGTCCCAGCATTTT.

This chain uses TRBV7-9 with TRBJ1-1, with no clear D. Germline CDR1 reads SEHNR; CDR2 reads FQNEAQ (reference sequence). V was clipped by 1 base and J by 2 bases, with 8 bases between them. The CDR3 totals 14 residues. Written as DNA, the CDR3 is TGTGCCAGCAGCTTAGGGGCAGGAAACACTGAAGCTTTCTTT. Protein product: CASSLGAGNTEAFF.

The CDR3 region is CASSPTDSLYGYTF. CDR3 sequence (DNA): TGTGCCAGCAGCCCCACTGACAGTCTCTATGGCTACACCTTC. The chain links TRBV6-5 to TRBJ1-2; a weak D match, TRBD1 (5 bases). The V gene's germline CDR1 is MNHEY and CDR2 SVGAGI. V dropped 6 bases and J dropped 4 bases, with 15 bases sitting between them. This CDR3 spans 14 amino acids.

The rearrangement links TRBV6-6 to TRBJ2-7, with D unclear. The CDR3 is 11 residues long. Between the trimmed V and J ends, which lost 5 bases and 1 base, there was a span of 3 bases. Germline CDR1 MNHNY, CDR2 SVGAGI (reference sequence). In DNA form, the CDR3 reads TGTGCCAGCAGTCCTTCCTACGAGCAGTACTTC. Translated: CASSPSYEQYF.

The chain recombines TRBV7-8 with TRBJ2-7; 10 positions match TRBD1. The CDR3 has 15 residues. Unmatched junction bases numbered 5, after V lost 1 base and J lost 5 bases. From germline, CDR1 is SGHVS and CDR2 FQNEAQ. The CDR3 loop is CASSLDGDRGNEQYF. The CDR3 DNA is TGTGCCAGCAGCTTAGACGGGGACAGGGGTAACGAGCAGTACTTC.